This T cell receptor (beta chain) was retrieved from a study of T cell responses to AZD1222 COVID-19 vaccine. Sequenced by immunoSEQ multiplex PCR; TCRdb stores in-frame clones only, minus some. The sample includes roughly 95,000 clones, about 90% of them seen just once. Between the trimmed V and J ends, which lost 8 bases and 1 base, there was a span of 12 bases. Germline V gene lookup returns CDR1 LNHNV and CDR2 YYDKDF (reference sequence). This CDR3 region has 15 residues. Worth noting for this clone: Different DNA sequences within this sample yield the same CDR3.

The receptor was derived from an adult who received the AZD1222 COVID-19 vaccine. The chain is built from TRBV15 and TRBJ2-6, with D possibly being TRBD1 (6 bases). The specimen comprised peripheral blood, sampled 28 days after the second AZD1222 dose. The CDR3 loop is CATSRGTSGANVLTF. CDR3 sequence (DNA): TGTGCCACCTCCAGGGGAACGTCTGGGGCCAACGTCCTGACTTTC.